This TCR beta chain was obtained from a study of T cells in Graves' hyperthyroidism and ophthalmopathy. Diagnoses were established using clinical symptoms, serum thyroxine and TRAb, thyroid ultrasound and orbital computed tomography. Germline loops: CDR1 KGHDR, CDR2 SFDVKD. The CDR3 is 15 amino acids. V gave up 12 bases and J gave up 0 bases, with 17 bases separating them. Amplified regions were TCR beta CDR3 sequences from RNA transcripts. First-round RT-PCR of the TCR CDR3 relied on the HTBI primer set. TCRdb used MiXCR to reprocess the multiplex PCR reads, holding one entry per CDR3 protein. The sample lists 610,000 or so distinct CDR3 sequences; 46% were seen once.

The origin of this receptor is a woman aged 18-30 years with Graves' hyperthyroidism. Material for sequencing was peripheral blood or thyroid tissue (not recorded which). The rearrangement uses TRBV24-1 and TRBJ1-5; D gene uncertain. The CDR3 reads CAWSVQGNSNQPQHF. CDR3 bases: TGTGCCTGGAGTGTACAAGGGAATAGCAATCAGCCCCAGCATTTT.